These 21 T cell receptor beta chains were sequenced from one sample in a study of OX40 agonist ivuxolimab in advanced cancers. The assay was immunoSEQ multiplex PCR, and TCRdb's table has in-frame clones only and misses some. The table has fewer than 85,000 clones, more than 75% seen once; the top ten hold 8.2%. Source: CD4+ or CD8+ T cells sorted from blood, taken in a trial of the OX40 agonist ivuxolimab. These receptors all stem from an adult with an advanced solid tumor such as melanoma, head and neck, liver or kidney cancer.

This clone is a singleton in its sample. The chain is built from TRBV4-2 and TRBJ2-1; 9 bases map to TRBD2. Germline V CDR1 and CDR2: LGHNA, YNFKEQ. V dropped 1 base and J dropped 5; count of bases not matched to a gene: 9. The CDR3 is made up of 17 amino acids. CDR3: CASSQVSGSVGNNEQFF. CDR3 coding DNA: TGTGCCAGCAGCCAAGTTAGCGGGAGCGTGGGGAACAATGAGCAGTTCTTC.

The count of this clone is one. The CDR3 here is CASRLLAGGTGGYTF. The CDR3 bases are TGTGCCAGCAGACTGTTAGCAGGGGGCACTGGGGGCTACACCTTC. The chain joins TRBV2 to TRBJ1-2, with 8 bases aligning to TRBD1. This CDR3 is built from 15 residues. The germline CDR1 and CDR2 sequences are SNHLY and FYNNEI. Germline trimming cut 6 bases from V and 8 bases from J; bases unmatched to any gene: 14.

The rearrangement joins TRBV6-1 to TRBJ2-7; D uncertain. The germline gives CDR1 MNHNS, CDR2 SASEGT. V lost 4 bases and J lost 4, with 5 bases in between. This CDR3 has 11 residues. CDR3 loop: CASSGRYEQYF. The CDR3 bases are TGTGCCAGCAGTGGACGGTACGAGCAGTACTTC.

The chain links TRBV4-1 to TRBJ2-4; no reliable D call. V was trimmed by 0 bases and J by 7 bases, leaving 13 bases between them. Per the germline V gene, CDR1 is MGHRA and CDR2 is YSYEKL. There are 15 residues in the CDR3. The CDR3 DNA follows: TGCGCCAGCAGCCAAGACGGAAGGTCATCCAACATTCAGTACTTC. Residues: CASSQDGRSSNIQYF.

The V and J genes are TRBV29-1 and TRBJ2-3; unclear D gene. The length of the CDR3 is 16 residues. The germline V and J ends were trimmed by 0 bases and 1 base, with 14 bases remaining between them. The V gene's germline CDR1 is SQVTM and CDR2 ANQGSEA. CDR3 protein: CSVEDWPTTGTDTQYF. The CDR3 nucleotides read TGCAGCGTTGAAGATTGGCCTACGACTGGCACAGATACGCAGTATTTT.

This clone was observed a few times. This chain links TRBV7-9 with TRBJ2-7; unclear D gene. The CDR3 is made up of 12 amino acids. Germline CDR1 and CDR2: SEHNR and FQNEAQ (reference sequence). V gave up 3 bases and J gave up 3 bases, with 6 bases separating them. CDR3 sequence: CASSFGSYEQYF. The CDR3 region has the DNA TGTGCCAGCAGCTTCGGCAGCTACGAGCAGTACTTC.

V and J are TRBV28 and TRBJ2-3; 10 nucleotides match TRBD1. Losses at the gene ends were 6 bases for V and 1 base for J; bases not matched to a gene: 4. CDR3 length equals 15 residues. Germline lookup yields CDR1 MDHEN and CDR2 SYDVKM. The CDR3 here is CASRGQGKGTDTQYF. As DNA, the CDR3 is TGTGCCAGCAGGGGACAGGGGAAGGGCACAGATACGCAGTATTTT.

The chain joins TRBV28 to TRBJ2-7; the D gene is possibly TRBD1 (8 bases). From germline, CDR1 is MDHEN and CDR2 SYDVKM. The CDR3 loop spans 16 amino acids. The V end lost 10 bases, the J end lost 0 bases, and 22 bases lay between the germline ends. The CDR3 nucleotides read TGTGCCACCACATGGGGGGGGGACAGGAGCTCCTACGAGCAGTACGTC. Its protein is CATTWGGDRSSYEQYV.

V and J are TRBV6-6 and TRBJ2-1; TRBD2 matches at 10 bases. V lost 4 bases and J lost 6; bases outside the gene matches: 6. The CDR3 spans 15 residues. Germline CDR1 is MNHNY and CDR2 is SVGAGI (reference sequence). The CDR3 protein is CASSFPSGGANEQFF. The CDR3 nucleotides read TGTGCCAGCAGTTTTCCTAGCGGGGGTGCCAATGAGCAGTTCTTC.

This chain joins TRBV5-1 and TRBJ2-3; D unclear. The length of the CDR3 is 21 residues. The germline V gene has CDR1 SGHRS and CDR2 YFSETQ. Trimming shortened V by 4 bases and J by 5 bases, and 35 bases separated the two germline ends. CDR3 sequence reads: CASSHTGQATTRRWEEDTQYF. CDR3 sequence (DNA): TGCGCCAGCAGCCACACGGGCCAGGCGACCACTCGGCGATGGGAAGAAGATACGCAGTATTTT.

This chain uses TRBV30 with TRBJ2-3; 8 bases agree with TRBD2. Trimming cost V 3 bases and J 4 bases; bases outside gene matches: 9. The germline V gene has CDR1 GTSNPN and CDR2 SVGIG (reference sequence). The CDR3 loop spans 15 amino acids. The CDR3 protein is CAWRTSGGSPDTQYF. In DNA, the CDR3 is TGTGCCTGGAGGACGAGCGGGGGCAGTCCAGATACGCAGTATTTT.

J is TRBJ1-2 and V is TRBV5-6, with 7 bases matching TRBD1. CDR1 is SGHDT and CDR2 is YYEEEE in the germline V gene. This CDR3 is 14 amino acids long. Losses at the gene ends were 4 bases for V and 3 bases for J; bases not matched to a gene: 6. The CDR3 bases are TGTGCCAGCAGCCTGGGGGACAGCGACTATGGCTACACCTTC. It codes for CASSLGDSDYGYTF.

This chain uses TRBV7-7 with TRBJ2-5; 11 bases are a match to TRBD1. CDR1 and CDR2 (germline): SSHAT, FNYEAQ (reference sequence). V shed 5 bases, J shed 7 bases, and the junction held 6 bases outside the gene matches. The CDR3 runs 14 residues. CDR3 region: CASSRDRGGGTQYF. The CDR3 DNA is TGTGCCAGCAGCCGGGACAGGGGGGGAGGGACCCAGTACTTC.

The rearrangement uses TRBV18 and TRBJ2-1, with 12 bases lining up with TRBD2. CDR1 is KGHSH and CDR2 is LQKENI in the germline V gene. The CDR3 extends over 16 amino acids. V gave up 3 bases and J gave up 6 bases; unmatched junction bases: 6. Here the CDR3 reads CASSPLGLAGLNEQFF. For the CDR3, the DNA is TGTGCCAGCTCACCTTTAGGACTAGCGGGGCTCAATGAGCAGTTCTTC.

This clone was picked up a small number of times. The J gene is TRBJ2-3, the V gene TRBV11-1; D may be TRBD2 (5 bases). V was cut by 4 bases and J by 4 bases, with 15 bases left in between. The CDR3 extends over 15 amino acids. Germline V CDR1 and CDR2: SGHAT, FQDESV (reference sequence). The CDR3 loop is CASSWASSIPDTQYF. Written as DNA, the CDR3 is TGTGCCAGCAGCTGGGCCTCTAGCATCCCAGATACGCAGTATTTT.

V gene TRBV4-2 combines with J gene TRBJ1-2, with TRBD1 matching 7 bases. The germline gives CDR1 LGHNA, CDR2 YNFKEQ. The CDR3 has 14 amino acids. J lost 6 bases, V lost 0 bases, and 4 bases had no gene match. The CDR3 region has the DNA TGTGCCAGCAGCCAAGAATCAGGGGGAGATGGCTACACCTTC. Protein product: CASSQESGGDGYTF.

This sequence joins TRBV25-1 and TRBJ2-1; TRBD2 aligns across 15 bases. The junction had 3 bases not matched to a gene; V was cut back by 4 bases and J by 2 bases. Looked up from germline, CDR1 is MGHDK and CDR2 is SYGVNS. The CDR3 has 17 amino acids. The CDR3 region is CASSAGLAGGPYNEQFF. CDR3 nucleotides: TGTGCCAGCAGTGCCGGACTAGCGGGAGGGCCCTACAATGAGCAGTTCTTC.

This chain joins TRBV30 and TRBJ2-5; a weak D match, TRBD2 (5 bases). The CDR3 has 13 amino acids. Trimming stripped 4 bases from V and 5 bases from J, with 14 bases between. CDR1 and CDR2 from the germline V gene are GTSNPN and SVGIG (reference sequence). The CDR3 DNA reads as TGTGCCTGGACGGGGAACCCTGGGGAGACCCAGTACTTC. Its translation: CAWTGNPGETQYF.

This clone was counted between two and nine times. The chain uses TRBV10-3 and TRBJ1-2; D is undetermined. Germline V gives CDR1 ENHRY, CDR2 SYGVKD. This CDR3 comprises 12 residues. V was shortened by 3 bases and J by 5 bases, with 7 bases between the two germline ends. CDR3 sequence: CAISDREYGYTF. The CDR3 bases are TGTGCCATCAGTGACCGGGAGTATGGCTACACCTTC.

This clone appeared a few times. The V and J genes are TRBV25-1 and TRBJ2-5; tentative D call: TRBD2 (6 bases). The germline V gene has CDR1 MGHDK and CDR2 SYGVNS. The CDR3 extends over 14 amino acids. V lost 5 bases and J lost 1, with 11 bases in between. The CDR3 DNA is TGTGCCAGCAGTCCCGGGGGAGCCCAAGAGACCCAGTACTTC. Translating it yields CASSPGGAQETQYF.

The chain employs TRBV28 and TRBJ2-5; D perhaps matches TRBD2 (5 bases). Germline loops: CDR1 MDHEN, CDR2 SYDVKM. This CDR3 is built from 12 residues. V was clipped by 3 bases and J by 9 bases, with 11 bases between them. In DNA, the CDR3 is TGTGCCAGCAGTTTGCAGGCCGGGGCCCAGTACTTC. It codes for CASSLQAGAQYF.